The rows below give T cell receptor beta chains drawn from one sample of a study of blood T cells in healthy people across ages. TCRdb re-called the 5' RACE reads with MiXCR, one entry per CDR3 protein. The sample has around 1.1 million distinct CDR3 sequences, about two fifths seen once; the top ten hold around 14%. The sequencing input was blood. The source is a man aged 18 to 29 in good health. Each CDR3 is given with its conserved first and last residue. D genes are given only for firm matches. The size entry is marked missing in some rows and otherwise reads once, few, many or a size class.

size,J,D,V,DNA,CDR3
-,TRBJ2-5,-,TRBV7-9,TGTTCCAGCAGCTTAGAGGGAGAGACCCAGTACTTC,CSSSLEGETQYF
many,TRBJ1-2,-,TRBV5-5,TGTGCCAGCAGCACCAGACAGGTTACTAACTATGGCTACACCTTC,CASSTRQVTNYGYTF
-,TRBJ2-5,-,TRBV27,TGTGCCAGCAGCCGGGGGCCGCCACCCAATGAGCAGTACTTC,CASSRGPPPNEQYF
-,TRBJ1-1,-,TRBV7-8,TGTGCCAGCAGCTTAGCTGGGCAGGGTGAAGCTTTCTTT,CASSLAGQGEAFF
few,TRBJ2-2,-,TRBV14,TGTGCCAGCAGCATAATAAGGACTGCGAACACCGGGGAGCTGTTTTTT,CASSIIRTANTGELFF
-,TRBJ2-3,-,TRBV4-3,TGCGCCAGCAGCCAAGACAGGGGTGCAGCGAGCACAGATACGCAGTATTTT,CASSQDRGAASTDTQYF
-,TRBJ1-1,-,TRBV28,TGTGCCAGCAGTTTAAGGGGGGGATCTGGGAACACTGAAGCTTTCTTT,CASSLRGGSGNTEAFF
-,TRBJ1-1,-,TRBV12-3/TRBV12-4,TGTGCCAGCAGCAAGGCGGAGAACACTGAAGCTTTCTTT,CASSKAENTEAFF
-,TRBJ2-7,-,TRBV7-9,TGTGCCAGCAGCGTTTCGGACAGACCCTACGAGCAGTACTTC,CASSVSDRPYEQYF
few,TRBJ1-1,TRBD1,TRBV7-2,TGTGCCAGCAGCGCGACAGGGGCGAACACTGAAGCTTTCTTT,CASSATGANTEAFF
-,TRBJ1-1,-,TRBV10-3,TGTGCCACCAGCACAGGATGGGACACTGAAGCTTTCTTT,CATSTGWDTEAFF
-,TRBJ1-5,-,TRBV7-9,TGTGCCAGCAGCTTCCTGGTTCAGCCCCAGCATTTT,CASSFLVQPQHF
-,TRBJ2-7,-,TRBV6-1,TGTGCCAGCAGACTGAAATTCTCTGGGGGGGGCAACCCTTGGGATGAGCAGTACTTC,CASRLKFSGGGNPWDEQYF
many,TRBJ2-7,-,TRBV21-1,TGTGCCAGCAGCAAAGTAATTTTTCATGGGACTTACGAGCAGTACTTC,CASSKVIFHGTYEQYF
-,TRBJ2-7,-,TRBV2,TGTGCCAGCAGTGAAGCGGGCGAGCAGTACTTC,CASSEAGEQYF
many,TRBJ2-1,TRBD2,TRBV29-1,TGCAGCGTTAGCACGACTAGCGGGGTCGATGAGCAGTTCTTC,CSVSTTSGVDEQFF
-,TRBJ2-7,TRBD2,TRBV5-1,TGCGCCAGCAGCGTACTAGCGGGGCGCAATGAGCAGTACTTC,CASSVLAGRNEQYF
-,TRBJ2-5,-,TRBV20-1,TGCAGTGCTACCCGGGACCCCAAAGAGACCCAGTACTTC,CSATRDPKETQYF
few,TRBJ1-6,-,TRBV27,TGTGCCAGCAGTCCAGACAGATTTCTTAATTCACCCCTCCACTTT,CASSPDRFLNSPLHF
-,TRBJ2-2,-,TRBV4-3,TGCGCCAGCAGCCAAGATTATAACATACCCGGGGAGCTGTTTTTT,CASSQDYNIPGELFF
few,TRBJ1-4,-,TRBV4-3,TGCGCCAGCAGCCAAGATCCCGGGGGAACTAATGAAAAACTGTTTTTT,CASSQDPGGTNEKLFF
-,TRBJ2-3,TRBD2,TRBV20-1,TGCAGTGCTCAGATACTTGGGACTAGCGGGGATACGCAGTATTTT,CSAQILGTSGDTQYF
-,TRBJ2-3,-,TRBV25-1,TGTGCCAGCAGTGAATTCCACGCGCCCAGCACAGATACGCAGTATTTT,CASSEFHAPSTDTQYF
many,TRBJ1-1,-,TRBV6-6,TGTGCCAGCCCAGGGAGGTCCATGAACACTGAAGCTTTCTTT,CASPGRSMNTEAFF
once,TRBJ2-7,-,TRBV20-1,TGCAGTGCTCACAGCTTGGGGGGAGGTAGCTCCTACAATGAGCAGTACTTC,CSAHSLGGGSSYNEQYF
many,TRBJ2-3,-,TRBV7-9,TGTGCCAGCAACATTCCGGGACACCGCACAGATACGCAGTATTTT,CASNIPGHRTDTQYF
-,TRBJ1-6,-,TRBV4-3,TGCGCCAGCAGCCAAGATAACCGGGGACATTCATCCCTCCACTTT,CASSQDNRGHSSLHF